This TCR beta chain was retrieved from a study of cytomegalovirus exposure and HLA in healthy donors. Points from the study as a whole: Compared with the roughly 670-donor mean, an Asian-associated ancestry cluster reportedly had fewer N-insertions, according to a later analysis. In an earlier analysis, in several hundred donors, most V segments appeared productive either ~90% or ~30% of the time. The study put some 150 TCR beta chains on its list as cytomegalovirus-associated.

Primers for the PCR totalled 60 Vbeta and 13 Jbeta. Only in-frame clones appear in the TCRdb table, and some are missing; sequencing was by immunoSEQ multiplex PCR. The sample shows approximately 70,000 clones, about two thirds of them seen only once. V shed 2 bases, J shed 2 bases, and the junction held 0 bases outside the gene matches. The CDR3 is 15 residues long. CDR1 KGHSH and CDR2 LQKENI come from the germline V gene. For this clone: Its antigen remains unidentified.

The chain uses TRBV18 and TRBJ1-5; 10 bases align to TRBD1. What was sequenced was PBMCs. This receptor was identified in a middle-aged man in good health and CMV-seropositive. The CDR3 loop reads CASSPGTGGNQPQHF. CDR3 bases: TGTGCCAGCTCACCAGGGACAGGGGGCAATCAGCCCCAGCATTTT.